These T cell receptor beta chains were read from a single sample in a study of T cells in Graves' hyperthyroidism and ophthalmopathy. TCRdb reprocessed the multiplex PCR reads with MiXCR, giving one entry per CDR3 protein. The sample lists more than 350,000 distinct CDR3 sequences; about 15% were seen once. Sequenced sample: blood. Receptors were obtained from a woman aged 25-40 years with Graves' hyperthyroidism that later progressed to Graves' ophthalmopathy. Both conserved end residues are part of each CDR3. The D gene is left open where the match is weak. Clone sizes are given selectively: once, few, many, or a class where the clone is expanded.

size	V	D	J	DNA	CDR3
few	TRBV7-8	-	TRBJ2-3	TGTGCCAGCAGTTTCCCCGCGGGGCAGGGGTGGGCAGATACGCAGTATTTT	CASSFPAGQGWADTQYF
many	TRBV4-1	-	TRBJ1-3	TGCGCCAGCAGCCAAGATGCCGGGACACTATATTTT	CASSQDAGTLYF
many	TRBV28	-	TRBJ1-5	TGTGCCAGCAGGGCACAGAGTACAATGAATCAGCCCCAGCATTTT	CASRAQSTMNQPQHF
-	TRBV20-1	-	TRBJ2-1	TGCAGTGCTAGGAGAGAATACAATGAGCAGTTCTTC	CSARREYNEQFF
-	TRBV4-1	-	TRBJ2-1	TGCGCCAGCAGCCAAGGGTTGGGCGACTACAATGAGCAGTTCTTC	CASSQGLGDYNEQFF
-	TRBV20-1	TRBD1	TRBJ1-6	TGCAGTGCTAGAGAGACAGGGTTCAATTCACCCCTCCACTTT	CSARETGFNSPLHF
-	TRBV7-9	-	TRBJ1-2	TGTGCCAGCAGCCGAGATCAAAATGGCTACACCTTC	CASSRDQNGYTF
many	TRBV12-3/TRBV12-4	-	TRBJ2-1	TGTGCCAGCAGTACCCGGAGGGCCCGAAGCGGAGGGCAGTTCTTC	CASSTRRARSGGQFF
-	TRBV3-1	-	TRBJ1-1	TGTGCCAGCAGCCGCAACGAAGGGACCACTGAAGCTTTCTTT	CASSRNEGTTEAFF
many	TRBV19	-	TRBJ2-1	TGTGCCAGTACTGACCCAGGGCTCGGTTCCTACAATGAGCAGTTCTTC	CASTDPGLGSYNEQFF
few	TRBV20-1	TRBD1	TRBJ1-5	TGCAGTGCTCGCCTTACAGGGGTCAATCAGCCCCAGCATTTT	CSARLTGVNQPQHF
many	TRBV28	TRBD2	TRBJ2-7	TGTGCCAGTTCGACTAGCGGCCCCTACGAGCAGTACTTC	CASSTSGPYEQYF